Below are 5 T cell receptor beta chains sequenced from a single sample in a study of cytomegalovirus exposure and HLA in healthy donors. 60 Vbeta and 13 Jbeta primers were used in PCR. Profiled with immunoSEQ multiplex PCR; TCRdb holds only in-frame clones, not every one. Of about 97,000 clones in the sample, approximately 71% were seen once. What was sequenced was PBMCs. All receptors derive from a male donor in good health and CMV-seropositive.

The chain carries TRBV6-6 and TRBJ2-1; D may be TRBD2 (5 bases). The germline V and J ends were trimmed by 2 bases and 0 bases, with 11 bases remaining between them. The germline V gene encodes CDR1 MNHNY and CDR2 SVGAGI (reference sequence). The CDR3 extends over 16 amino acids. In DNA form, the CDR3 reads TGTGCCAGCAGTTACAAACGAGGGAGCTCCTACAATGAGCAGTTCTTC. Its protein product is CASSYKRGSSYNEQFF.

The V and J genes are TRBV5-1 and TRBJ1-2; no clear D. The CDR3 has 13 amino acids. Looked up from germline, CDR1 is SGHRS and CDR2 is YFSETQ. V lost 4 bases and J 4 bases, leaving 11 bases between the germline ends. The CDR3 protein is CASSQGRVYGYTF. As DNA, the CDR3 is TGCGCCAGCAGCCAAGGGAGAGTCTATGGCTACACCTTC.

The chain carries TRBV2 and TRBJ2-2, with D perhaps matching TRBD2 (5 bases). Trimming removed 2 bases at V and 0 bases at J, with 7 bases between. The CDR3 has 15 residues. CDR1 and CDR2 (germline): SNHLY, FYNNEI. CDR3 coding DNA: TGTGCCAGCAGTGAACAGCGGTCGAACACCGGGGAGCTGTTTTTT. Protein: CASSEQRSNTGELFF.

This chain uses TRBV5-1 with TRBJ2-6; 7 nucleotides match TRBD1. Trimming removed 4 bases from V and 0 bases from J; junction bases left unmatched: 7. The CDR3 sequence is 17 residues long. In germline, CDR1 is SGHRS, CDR2 YFSETQ. CDR3 residues: CASSRDSTHSGANVLTF. CDR3 nucleotide sequence: TGCGCCAGCAGCAGGGACAGCACCCACTCTGGGGCCAACGTCCTGACTTTC.

This chain connects TRBV29-1 to TRBJ2-1; 8 bases map to TRBD2. The CDR3 consists of 13 residues. V lost 7 bases and J lost 10; bases outside the gene matches: 12. Germline CDR1 reads SQVTM; CDR2 reads ANQGSEA. CDR3: CSASSGGPGEQFF. DNA of the CDR3: TGCAGCGCCTCCTCGGGAGGGCCGGGGGAGCAGTTCTTC.